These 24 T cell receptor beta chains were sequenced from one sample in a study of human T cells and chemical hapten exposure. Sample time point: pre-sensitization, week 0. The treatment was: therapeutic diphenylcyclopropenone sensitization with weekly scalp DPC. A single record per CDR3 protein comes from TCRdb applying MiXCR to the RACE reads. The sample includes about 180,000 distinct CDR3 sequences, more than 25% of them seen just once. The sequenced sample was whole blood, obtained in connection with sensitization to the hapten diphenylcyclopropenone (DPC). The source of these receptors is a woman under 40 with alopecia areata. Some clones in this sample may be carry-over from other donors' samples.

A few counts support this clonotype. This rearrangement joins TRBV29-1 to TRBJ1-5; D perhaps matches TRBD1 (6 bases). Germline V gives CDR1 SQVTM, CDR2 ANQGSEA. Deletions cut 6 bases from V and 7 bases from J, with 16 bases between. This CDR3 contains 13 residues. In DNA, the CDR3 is TGCAGCGTCTCCGGGGGGCCACAGCAGCCCCAGCATTTT. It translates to CSVSGGPQQPQHF.

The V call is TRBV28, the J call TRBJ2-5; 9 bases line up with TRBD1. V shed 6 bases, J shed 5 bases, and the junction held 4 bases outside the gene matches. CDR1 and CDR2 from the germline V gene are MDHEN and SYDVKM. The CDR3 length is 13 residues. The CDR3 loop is CASRGTGLETQYF. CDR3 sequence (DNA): TGTGCCAGCAGAGGGACAGGGCTGGAGACCCAGTACTTC.

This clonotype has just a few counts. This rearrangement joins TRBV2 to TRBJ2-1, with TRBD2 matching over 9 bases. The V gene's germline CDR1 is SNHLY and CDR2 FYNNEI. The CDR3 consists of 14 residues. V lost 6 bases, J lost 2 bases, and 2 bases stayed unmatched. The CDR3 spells CASRRLAAYNEQFF. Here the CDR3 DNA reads TGTGCCAGCAGGCGACTAGCGGCCTACAATGAGCAGTTCTTC. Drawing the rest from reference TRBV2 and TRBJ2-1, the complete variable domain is EPEVTQTPSHQVTQMGQEVILRCVPISNHLYFYWYRQILGQKVEFLVSFYNNEISEKSEIFDDQFSVERPDGSNFTLKIRSTKLEDSAMYFCASRRLAAYNEQFFGPGTRLTVL.

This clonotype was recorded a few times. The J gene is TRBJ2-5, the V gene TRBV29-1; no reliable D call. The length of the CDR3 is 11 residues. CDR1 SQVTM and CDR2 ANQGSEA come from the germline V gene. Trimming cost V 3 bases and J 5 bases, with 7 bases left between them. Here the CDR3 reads CSVDIWETQYF. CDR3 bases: TGCAGCGTTGATATCTGGGAGACCCAGTACTTC.

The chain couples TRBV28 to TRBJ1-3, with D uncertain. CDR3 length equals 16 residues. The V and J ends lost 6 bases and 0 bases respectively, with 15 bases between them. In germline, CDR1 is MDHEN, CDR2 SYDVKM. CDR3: CASRRPGGDSGNTIYF. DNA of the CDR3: TGTGCCAGCAGAAGACCAGGTGGTGACTCTGGAAACACCATATATTTT.

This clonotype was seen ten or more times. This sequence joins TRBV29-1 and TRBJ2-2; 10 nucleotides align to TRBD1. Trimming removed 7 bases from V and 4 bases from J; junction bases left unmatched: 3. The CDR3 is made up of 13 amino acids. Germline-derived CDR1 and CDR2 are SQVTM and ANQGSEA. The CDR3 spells CSARTGGTGELFF. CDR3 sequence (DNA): TGCAGCGCAAGGACAGGGGGCACCGGGGAGCTGTTTTTT.

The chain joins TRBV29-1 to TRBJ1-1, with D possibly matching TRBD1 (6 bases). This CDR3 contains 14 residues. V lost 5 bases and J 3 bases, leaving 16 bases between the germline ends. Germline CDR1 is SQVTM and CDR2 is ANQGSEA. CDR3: CSVRQGNVDTEAFF. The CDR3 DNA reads TGCAGCGTTCGCCAGGGGAATGTCGACACTGAAGCTTTCTTT.

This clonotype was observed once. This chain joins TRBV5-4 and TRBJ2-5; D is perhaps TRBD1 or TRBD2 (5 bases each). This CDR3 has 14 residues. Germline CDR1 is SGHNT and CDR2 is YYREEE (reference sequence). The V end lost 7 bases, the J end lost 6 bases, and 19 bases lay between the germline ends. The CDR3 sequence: CASAIGSGTKTQYF. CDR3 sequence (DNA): TGTGCCAGCGCTATCGGCTCGGGGACGAAGACCCAGTACTTC. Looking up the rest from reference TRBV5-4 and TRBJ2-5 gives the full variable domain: ETGVTQSPTHLIKTRGQQVTLRCSSQSGHNTVSWYQQALGQGPQFIFQYYREEENGRGNFPPRFSGLQFPNYSSELNVNALELDDSALYLCASAIGSGTKTQYFGPGTRLLVL.

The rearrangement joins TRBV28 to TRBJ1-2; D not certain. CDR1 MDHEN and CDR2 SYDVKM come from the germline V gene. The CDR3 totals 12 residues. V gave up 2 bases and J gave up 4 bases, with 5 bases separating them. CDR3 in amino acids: CASSLKSYGYTF. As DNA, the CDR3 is TGTGCCAGCAGTTTAAAGAGCTATGGCTACACCTTC.

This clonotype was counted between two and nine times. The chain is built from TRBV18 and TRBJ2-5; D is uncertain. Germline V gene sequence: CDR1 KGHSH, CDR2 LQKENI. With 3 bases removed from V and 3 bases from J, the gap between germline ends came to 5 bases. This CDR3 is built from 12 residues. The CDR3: CASSPTEETQYF. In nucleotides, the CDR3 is TGTGCCAGCTCACCTACGGAAGAGACCCAGTACTTC.

The CDR3 coding sequence is TGTGCCAGCAGCCGCGTTAGGGGATTGCGGTACGAGCAGTACTTC. Translation gives CASSRVRGLRYEQYF. This rearrangement joins TRBV28 to TRBJ2-7; tentatively, D is TRBD1 (5 bases). The V end was cut by 6 bases, the J end by 4 bases, with 19 bases between. The CDR3 is 15 residues long. Germline V gene sequence: CDR1 MDHEN, CDR2 SYDVKM.

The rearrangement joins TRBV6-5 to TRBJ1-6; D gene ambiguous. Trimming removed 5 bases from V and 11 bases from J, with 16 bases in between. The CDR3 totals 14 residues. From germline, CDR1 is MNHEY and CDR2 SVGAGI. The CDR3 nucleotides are TGTGCCAGCAGTACGGGCGGGGAAAGGGCACCCCTCCACTTT. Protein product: CASSTGGERAPLHF.

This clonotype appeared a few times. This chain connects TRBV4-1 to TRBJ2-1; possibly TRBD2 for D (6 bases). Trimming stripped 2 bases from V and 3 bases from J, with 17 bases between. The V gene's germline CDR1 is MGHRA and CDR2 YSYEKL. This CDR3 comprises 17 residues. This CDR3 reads CASSQQSSATGYNEQFF. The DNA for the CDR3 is TGCGCCAGCAGCCAACAGTCTAGCGCCACGGGCTACAATGAGCAGTTCTTC.

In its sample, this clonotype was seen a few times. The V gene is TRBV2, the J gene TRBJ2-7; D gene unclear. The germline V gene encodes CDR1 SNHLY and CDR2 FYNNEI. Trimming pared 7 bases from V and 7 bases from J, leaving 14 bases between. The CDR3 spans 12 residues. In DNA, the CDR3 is TGTGCCAGCAATCTACCCTCGGGTGAGCAGTACTTC. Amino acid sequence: CASNLPSGEQYF.

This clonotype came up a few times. The DNA for the CDR3 is TGTGCCAGCAGCCTAGGGACAGGCGACCGGACGGAGACCCAGTACTTC. Translation: CASSLGTGDRTETQYF. This chain links TRBV4-2 with TRBJ2-5; 8 nucleotides agree with TRBD1. The CDR3 covers 16 residues. Looked up from germline, CDR1 is LGHNA and CDR2 is YNFKEQ. Trimming removed 4 bases from V and 5 bases from J; junction bases left unmatched: 12.

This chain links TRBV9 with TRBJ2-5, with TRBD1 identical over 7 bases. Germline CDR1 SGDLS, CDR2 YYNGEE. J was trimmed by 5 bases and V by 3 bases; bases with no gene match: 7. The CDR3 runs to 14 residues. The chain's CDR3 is CASSGRDRPETQYF. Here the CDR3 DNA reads TGTGCCAGCAGCGGCCGGGACAGACCGGAGACCCAGTACTTC.

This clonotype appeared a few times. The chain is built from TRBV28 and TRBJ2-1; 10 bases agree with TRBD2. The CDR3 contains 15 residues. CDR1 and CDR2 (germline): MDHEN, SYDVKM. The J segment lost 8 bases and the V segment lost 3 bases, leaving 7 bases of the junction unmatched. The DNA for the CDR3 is TGTGCCAGCAGTTTTAACCTAGCGGGAGCGGATGAGCAGTTCTTC. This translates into CASSFNLAGADEQFF. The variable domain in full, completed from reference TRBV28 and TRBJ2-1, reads DVKVTQSSRYLVKRTGEKVFLECVQDMDHENMFWYRQDPGLGLRLIYFSYDVKMKEKGDIPEGYSVSREKKERFSLILESASTNQTSMYLCASSFNLAGADEQFFGPGTRLTVL.

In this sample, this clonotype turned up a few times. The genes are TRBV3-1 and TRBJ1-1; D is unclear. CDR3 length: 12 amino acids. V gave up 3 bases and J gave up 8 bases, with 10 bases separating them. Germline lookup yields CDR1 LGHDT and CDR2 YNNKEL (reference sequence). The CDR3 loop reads CASSHRRAEAFF. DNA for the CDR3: TGTGCCAGCAGCCACCGGCGAGCCGAAGCTTTCTTT.

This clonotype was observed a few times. DNA for the CDR3: TGTGCCAGCAGCTACGGCAGGGAGGCACTTTATAGCAATCAGCCCCAGCATTTT. Translation gives CASSYGREALYSNQPQHF. This chain uses TRBV6-2 or TRBV6-3 with TRBJ1-5; tentative D call: TRBD1 (5 bases). The V end was cut by 6 bases, the J end by 0 bases, with 21 bases between. The CDR3 runs to 18 residues. Germline lookup yields CDR1 MNHEY and CDR2 SVGEGT.

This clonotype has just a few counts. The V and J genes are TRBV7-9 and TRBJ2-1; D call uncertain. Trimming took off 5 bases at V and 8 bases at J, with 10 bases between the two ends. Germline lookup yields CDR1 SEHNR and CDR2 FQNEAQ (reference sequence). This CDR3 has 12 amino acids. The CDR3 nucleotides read TGTGCCAGCAGCCCCGGCCGGGATGAGCAGTTCTTC. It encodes CASSPGRDEQFF.

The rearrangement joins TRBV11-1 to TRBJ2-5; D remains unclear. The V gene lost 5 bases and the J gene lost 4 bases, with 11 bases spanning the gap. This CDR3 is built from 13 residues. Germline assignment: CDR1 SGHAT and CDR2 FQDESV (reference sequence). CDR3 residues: CASSPDLPETQYF. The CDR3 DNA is TGTGCCAGCAGCCCGGACCTTCCAGAGACCCAGTACTTC.

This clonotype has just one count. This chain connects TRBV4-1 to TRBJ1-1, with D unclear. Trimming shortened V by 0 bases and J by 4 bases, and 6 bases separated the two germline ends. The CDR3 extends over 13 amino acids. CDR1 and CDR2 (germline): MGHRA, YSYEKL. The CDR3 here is CASSQDPGTEAFF. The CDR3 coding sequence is TGCGCCAGCAGCCAAGATCCAGGCACTGAAGCTTTCTTT.

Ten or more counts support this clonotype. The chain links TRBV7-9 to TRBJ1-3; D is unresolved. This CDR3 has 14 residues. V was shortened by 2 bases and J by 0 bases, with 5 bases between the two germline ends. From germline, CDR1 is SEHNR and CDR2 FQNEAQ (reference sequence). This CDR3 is CASSLRSSGNTIYF. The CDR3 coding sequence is TGTGCCAGCAGCTTACGCAGCTCTGGAAACACCATATATTTT.

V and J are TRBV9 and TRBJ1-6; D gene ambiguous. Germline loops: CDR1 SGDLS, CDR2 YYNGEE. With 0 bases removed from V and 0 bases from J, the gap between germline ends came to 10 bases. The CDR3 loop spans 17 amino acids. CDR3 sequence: CASSVGPQPSYNSPLHF. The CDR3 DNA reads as TGTGCCAGCAGCGTAGGGCCCCAGCCCTCCTATAATTCACCCCTCCACTTT.